Below, one T cell receptor (beta chain) is given with its context. CDR3 length: 16 residues. J lost 6 bases, V lost 4 bases, and 6 bases had no gene match. Germline-derived CDR1 and CDR2 are MGHRA and YSYEKL. This specimen comes from a study of blood T cell repertoires in COVID-19. The overall study: Samples came from the United States, Italy and Spain, spanning acute and convalescent COVID-19. The cDNA or gDNA used as material had been derived from T cells, B-cell-depleted T cells, or PBMCs.

As handled by the study authors: Researchers report that nucleated cell counts were estimated from reference gene primer amplification. Using immunoSEQ multiplex PCR, the repertoire was profiled, and TCRdb retains in-frame clones only, with some absent. V and J calls and clone size follow that table, whereas D and trimming were derived from the DNA. The data hold about 160,000 clones, with 90% observed a single time. This TCR was sampled from a man aged 50 to 59 with acute or convalescent COVID-19. The sequenced sample was peripheral blood. The genes are TRBV4-1 and TRBJ2-2; 12 positions match TRBD2. CDR3 sequence: CASSRGLAGLSGELFF. The CDR3 DNA sequence: TGCGCCAGCAGCCGCGGACTAGCGGGGTTGTCCGGGGAGCTGTTTTTT.